The 31 T cell receptor beta chains in this list originate from one sample, sequenced in a study of shared clonotypes between healthy human individuals. Profiled with immunoSEQ multiplex PCR; TCRdb holds only in-frame clones, not every one. The table has roughly 2 million clones, approximately 94% seen once. The source material was naive CD4+ T cells sorted from blood. Subset here: CD45RA+ positively selected. The receptors shown here come from a man aged 18-30 years in good health.

This rearrangement joins TRBV4-1 to TRBJ2-5; D possibly corresponds to TRBD1 (5 bases). V gave up 0 bases and J gave up 5 bases, with 16 bases separating them. Germline-derived CDR1 and CDR2 are MGHRA and YSYEKL. CDR3 size: 16 residues. The CDR3 sequence: CASSQDWGNPWETQYF. CDR3 nucleotide sequence: TGCGCCAGCAGCCAAGACTGGGGCAATCCCTGGGAGACCCAGTACTTC.

The rearrangement joins TRBV30 to TRBJ2-7, with TRBD2 matching over 9 bases. There are 14 residues in the CDR3. After removal of 0 bases from V and 5 bases from J, the junction contained 5 bases not matched to a gene. The V gene's germline CDR1 is GTSNPN and CDR2 SVGIG (reference sequence). The CDR3 nucleotides read TGTGCCTGGAGTGTAGGGGCTAGCGGGAACGAGCAGTACTTC. This encodes CAWSVGASGNEQYF.

V is TRBV7-2 and J is TRBJ2-5; 10 nucleotides align to TRBD2. There are 15 residues in the CDR3. Trimming cost V 5 bases and J 3 bases; bases outside gene matches: 6. CDR1 and CDR2 from the germline V gene are SGHTA and FQGNSA. The CDR3: CASSLGLAFKETQYF. CDR3 in DNA: TGTGCCAGCAGCCTGGGACTAGCGTTCAAAGAGACCCAGTACTTC.

The V and J genes are TRBV7-3 and TRBJ2-7; D might be TRBD1 (6 bases). V dropped 3 bases and J dropped 3 bases, with 15 bases sitting between them. The CDR3 is made up of 15 amino acids. Germline V CDR1 and CDR2: SGHTA, FQGTGA. In nucleotides, the CDR3 is TGTGCCAGCAGCTTCCCGACAGGAATTTACTACGAGCAGTACTTC. Amino acids: CASSFPTGIYYEQYF.

The chain employs TRBV7-2 and TRBJ1-2; 9 nucleotides agree with TRBD1. Trimming took 4 bases from V and 4 from J; bases not matched to a gene: 7. Germline V CDR1 and CDR2: SGHTA, FQGNSA. The CDR3 runs 15 residues. The CDR3 sequence is CASSSRGGQGYGYTF. DNA for the CDR3: TGTGCCAGCAGCTCTCGCGGGGGACAGGGCTATGGCTACACCTTC.

This chain uses TRBV11-2 with TRBJ2-1; 8 bases are shared with TRBD1. The CDR3 has 14 amino acids. Losses at the gene ends were 4 bases for V and 7 bases for J; bases not matched to a gene: 6. Germline loops: CDR1 SGHAT, CDR2 FQNNGV. The CDR3 sequence is CASSSRDRTNEQFF. Here the CDR3 DNA reads TGTGCCAGCAGCTCCCGGGACAGGACGAATGAGCAGTTCTTC.

Worth noting for this clone: Other DNA sequences in the sample encode the same CDR3. V gene TRBV11-2 combines with J gene TRBJ2-7, with 11 bases that match TRBD1. The germline V gene has CDR1 SGHAT and CDR2 FQNNGV. The CDR3 is made up of 14 amino acids. Germline trimming cut 4 bases from V and 4 bases from J; bases unmatched to any gene: 3. The CDR3 nucleotides are TGTGCCAGCAGCTCAGGACAGGGGGCTTACGAGCAGTACTTC. Its translation is CASSSGQGAYEQYF.

The chain has TRBV28 and TRBJ2-2; D is perhaps TRBD1 (5 bases). V was trimmed by 4 bases and J by 3 bases, leaving 15 bases between them. Germline V gene sequence: CDR1 MDHEN, CDR2 SYDVKM. CDR3 length equals 16 residues. CDR3 DNA sequence: TGTGCCAGCAGTTCTACAGGAGAGGAACACACCGGGGAGCTGTTTTTT. This sequence encodes CASSSTGEEHTGELFF.

The rearrangement links TRBV19 to TRBJ1-4; D is perhaps TRBD1 (5 bases). Per the germline V gene, CDR1 is LNHDA and CDR2 is SQIVND (reference sequence). Trimming cost V 3 bases and J 2 bases, with 7 bases left between them. The CDR3 contains 14 residues. The CDR3 DNA reads as TGTGCCAGTAGTATGTGGGGGACTAATGAAAAACTGTTTTTT. Translated, it gives CASSMWGTNEKLFF.

The gene calls are TRBV2 and TRBJ1-2; D not resolved. V gave up 6 bases and J gave up 4 bases, with 6 bases separating them. CDR1 is SNHLY, CDR2 FYNNEI, per germline. The CDR3 loop spans 11 amino acids. The chain's CDR3 is CASRLTYGYTF. In DNA, the CDR3 is TGTGCCAGCAGGCTTACCTATGGCTACACCTTC. The full variable domain, in which reference TRBV2 and TRBJ1-2 provide the parts outside the CDR3, is EPEVTQTPSHQVTQMGQEVILRCVPISNHLYFYWYRQILGQKVEFLVSFYNNEISEKSEIFDDQFSVERPDGSNFTLKIRSTKLEDSAMYFCASRLTYGYTFGSGTRLTVV.

Comment on this clone: Other DNA sequences in the same sample also yield this CDR3. The chain employs TRBV6-5 and TRBJ1-5; weak D call: TRBD1 (5 bases). The V and J ends lost 6 bases and 7 bases respectively, with 13 bases between them. This CDR3 comprises 13 residues. CDR1 is MNHEY and CDR2 is SVGAGI in the germline V gene. The CDR3 region has the DNA TGTGCCAGCAGACAAGGGGCAGGCCAGCCCCAGCATTTT. It yields the protein CASRQGAGQPQHF.

The rearrangement joins TRBV29-1 to TRBJ1-2, with TRBD1 identical over 10 bases. This CDR3 region has 14 residues. Germline V gives CDR1 SQVTM, CDR2 ANQGSEA. Losses at the gene ends were 8 bases for V and 3 bases for J; bases not matched to a gene: 9. The CDR3 DNA is TGCAGCATTCGAGGTGGGACAGGGGACTATGGCTACACCTTC. Translation: CSIRGGTGDYGYTF.

This clone was counted once. The rearrangement joins TRBV4-3 to TRBJ2-1; possibly TRBD2 for D (5 bases). This CDR3 spans 16 amino acids. CDR1 and CDR2 (germline): LGHNA, YSLEER. Trimming pared 4 bases from V and 9 bases from J, leaving 22 bases between. DNA for the CDR3: TGCGCCAGCAGCCCATCAGAGTCTAGCCCCGGCGGTGAGCAGTTCTTC. It encodes CASSPSESSPGGEQFF.

The chain recombines TRBV10-3 with TRBJ2-5, with D tentatively TRBD2 (6 bases). This CDR3 comprises 15 residues. The V end was cut by 4 bases, the J end by 1 base, with 13 bases between. The germline CDR1 and CDR2 sequences are ENHRY and SYGVKD. CDR3 sequence (DNA): TGTGCCATCAGTGCCGGAGGGGCCCTCCAAGAGACCCAGTACTTC. Its protein is CAISAGGALQETQYF.

On this clone itself: This sample includes further DNA sequences coding for the same CDR3. The chain joins TRBV10-3 to TRBJ2-1, with 8 bases aligning to TRBD1. V shed 10 bases, J shed 7 bases, and the junction held 6 bases outside the gene matches. The CDR3 loop spans 12 amino acids. Germline CDR1 is ENHRY and CDR2 is SYGVKD. CDR3 bases: TGTGCCACCGGACAGGGCGGGAATGAGCAGTTCTTC. Translation gives CATGQGGNEQFF.

V gene TRBV7-2 combines with J gene TRBJ1-6; 7 bases fit TRBD1. The J segment lost 7 bases and the V segment lost 5 bases, leaving 8 bases of the junction unmatched. CDR3 length: 15 amino acids. Germline V gives CDR1 SGHTA, CDR2 FQGNSA. The CDR3 coding sequence is TGTGCCAGCAGCATGCACAGGGGCGGGAATTCACCCCTCCACTTT. Translated, it gives CASSMHRGGNSPLHF.

This rearrangement joins TRBV5-4 to TRBJ2-1; 7 bases agree with TRBD2. Germline V lookup: CDR1 SGHNT, CDR2 YYREEE (reference sequence). After removal of 0 bases from V and 5 bases from J, the junction contained 5 bases not matched to a gene. This CDR3 has 15 amino acids. CDR3 nucleotide sequence: TGTGCCAGCAGCTTGGACCTAGCGGACGACAATGAGCAGTTCTTC. Translated, it gives CASSLDLADDNEQFF.

The V gene is TRBV5-1, the J gene TRBJ2-7, with 7 bases lining up with TRBD1. The CDR3 totals 13 residues. Trimming removed 2 bases from V and 7 bases from J; junction bases left unmatched: 6. Germline CDR1 reads SGHRS; CDR2 reads YFSETQ. The CDR3 nucleotides are TGCGCCAGCAGCTTTAGACAGGGCCTGGAGCAGTACTTC. Translation: CASSFRQGLEQYF.

This sequence joins TRBV10-3 and TRBJ2-1, with D perhaps given as TRBD1 or TRBD2 (5 bases each). Germline V gives CDR1 ENHRY, CDR2 SYGVKD. Trimming removed 6 bases from V and 4 bases from J, with 16 bases in between. The CDR3 has 15 amino acids. The CDR3, as DNA: TGTGCCATCAGGGAAGGGACCGCCATTTACAATGAGCAGTTCTTC. Its protein is CAIREGTAIYNEQFF.

The V and J genes are TRBV7-2 and TRBJ1-2; tentative D call: TRBD1 (5 bases). Germline lookup yields CDR1 SGHTA and CDR2 FQGNSA. The CDR3 is 18 amino acids. V lost 4 bases and J lost 1, with 22 bases in between. The CDR3 DNA reads TGTGCCAGCAGCTCACGCCGACCGATCAGGGAGGGTAACTATGGCTACACCTTC. Protein product: CASSSRRPIREGNYGYTF.

V is TRBV6-1 and J is TRBJ2-7; D gene uncertain. CDR3 length equals 13 residues. The V gene's germline CDR1 is MNHNS and CDR2 SASEGT. Trimming left V 4 bases short and J 4 bases short, with 11 bases between. CDR3 sequence reads: CASSATVWYEQYF. The CDR3 bases are TGTGCCAGCAGTGCCACAGTCTGGTACGAGCAGTACTTC.

The chain links TRBV28 to TRBJ2-7, with 10 bases fitting TRBD1. The CDR3 spans 15 residues. With 4 bases clipped from V and 3 bases from J, the junction kept 6 bases outside the gene matches. The germline CDR1 and CDR2 sequences are MDHEN and SYDVKM. The CDR3 DNA reads as TGTGCCAGCAGTTCCTCCGGGACAGGGGACTACGAGCAGTACTTC. It codes for CASSSSGTGDYEQYF.

This clone appeared once. The chain couples TRBV27 to TRBJ2-4; 12 bases map to TRBD1. The length of the CDR3 is 16 residues. Trimming cost V 4 bases and J 5 bases; bases outside gene matches: 6. Germline CDR1 MNHEY, CDR2 SMNVEV (reference sequence). DNA for the CDR3: TGTGCCAGCAGTTCGATGGGACAGGGGGCGCAAAACATTCAGTACTTC. It translates to CASSSMGQGAQNIQYF.

This sequence joins TRBV11-1 and TRBJ2-7; 7 bases agree with TRBD1. Germline CDR1 is SGHAT and CDR2 is FQDESV (reference sequence). With V trimmed by 5 bases and J by 2 bases, 6 bases remained unmatched. The CDR3 is 14 amino acids. CDR3 in amino acids: CASSRQTGPYEQYF. Here the CDR3 DNA reads TGTGCCAGCAGCCGTCAGACAGGGCCCTACGAGCAGTACTTC.

In its sample, this clone was seen once. The chain is built from TRBV4-1 and TRBJ2-3; 8 bases align to TRBD2. Germline V lookup: CDR1 MGHRA, CDR2 YSYEKL. CDR3 length: 18 residues. The J segment lost 0 bases and the V segment lost 0 bases, leaving 8 bases of the junction unmatched. CDR3 sequence reads: CASSQDPLAGISTDTQYF. Here the CDR3 DNA reads TGCGCCAGCAGCCAAGACCCTTTAGCGGGAATAAGCACAGATACGCAGTATTTT.

This chain links TRBV5-6 with TRBJ2-1, with D uncertain. The CDR3 totals 13 residues. V was trimmed by 0 bases and J by 7 bases, leaving 8 bases between them. In germline, CDR1 is SGHDT, CDR2 YYEEEE. In DNA, the CDR3 is TGTGCCAGCAGCTTGGGACGGGCGAATGAGCAGTTCTTC. Amino acids: CASSLGRANEQFF.

The table lists this clone with a count of one. The rearrangement uses TRBV18 and TRBJ2-1, with 12 bases aligning to TRBD2. V shed 3 bases, J shed 8 bases, and the junction held 5 bases outside the gene matches. This CDR3 has 15 amino acids. Germline assignment: CDR1 KGHSH and CDR2 LQKENI. For the CDR3, the DNA is TGTGCCAGCTCACCGACTAGCGGGAGTTCACATGAGCAGTTCTTC. This sequence encodes CASSPTSGSSHEQFF.

The chain has TRBV6-6 and TRBJ2-7; 13 nucleotides match TRBD2. The germline V gene has CDR1 MNHNY and CDR2 SVGAGI (reference sequence). The CDR3 loop spans 15 amino acids. The ends lost 4 bases at V and 3 bases at J; junction bases unmatched: 3. The CDR3 here is CASSLRTSGSYEQYF. CDR3 nucleotide sequence: TGTGCCAGCAGTTTACGGACTAGCGGGAGCTACGAGCAGTACTTC.

The chain employs TRBV6-1 and TRBJ1-5; D gene ambiguous. The CDR3 is 15 residues long. Germline CDR1 MNHNS, CDR2 SASEGT. Trimming removed 4 bases at V and 3 bases at J, with 13 bases between. This CDR3 reads CASSVPLSSNQPQHF. DNA of the CDR3: TGTGCCAGCAGTGTGCCCTTAAGTTCCAATCAGCCCCAGCATTTT.

On this clone itself: Distinct nucleotide sequences in the sample also encode this CDR3. The J gene is TRBJ1-2, the V gene TRBV7-8; D call uncertain. V dropped 1 base and J dropped 4 bases, with 7 bases sitting between them. The CDR3 is made up of 13 amino acids. Germline CDR1 SGHVS, CDR2 FQNEAQ. The CDR3 nucleotides are TGTGCCAGCAGCTTAGGAGGAAGCTATGGCTACACCTTC. The encoded protein is CASSLGGSYGYTF.

This clone was recorded once. V usage is TRBV9 and J usage is TRBJ2-6, with D maybe TRBD2 (5 bases). Per the germline V gene, CDR1 is SGDLS and CDR2 is YYNGEE. V was shortened by 5 bases and J by 0 bases, with 18 bases between the two germline ends. The CDR3 covers 18 residues. The CDR3, as DNA: TGTGCCAGCAGGAGTGGAGGACTTTTACCCTCTGGGGCCAACGTCCTGACTTTC. It yields the protein CASRSGGLLPSGANVLTF.